Presented here are 22 T cell receptor beta chains from one specimen sequenced in a study of T-cell reconstitution after alpha-beta-depleted transplantation in children. Preparing the TCRbeta library involved the use of unique molecular identifiers. TCRdb re-called the PCR reads with MiXCR, one entry per CDR3 protein. In the table there are around 250,000 distinct CDR3 sequences, around 9.6% of which are singletons. The input for sequencing was PBMCs from the stem cell graft donor, taken from the stem cell graft. The receptors come from a human donor who donated a stem cell graft to a child with SCID.

This clonotype has just a few counts. The V gene is TRBV24-1, the J gene TRBJ2-3, with a tentative D call TRBD2 (6 bases). From germline, CDR1 is KGHDR and CDR2 SFDVKD. V lost 4 bases to trimming and J lost 5 bases, with 15 bases between them. The CDR3 consists of 15 residues. CDR3 region: CATSEAGTPVDTQYF. The CDR3 DNA reads TGTGCCACCAGTGAGGCGGGGACGCCGGTAGATACGCAGTATTTT.

This rearrangement joins TRBV3-1 to TRBJ1-1; D gene unclear. Germline lookup yields CDR1 LGHDT and CDR2 YNNKEL (reference sequence). The V gene lost 0 bases and the J gene lost 0 bases, with 8 bases spanning the gap. The CDR3 sequence is 15 residues long. This CDR3 reads CASSQDPGMNTEAFF. Here the CDR3 DNA reads TGTGCCAGCAGCCAAGACCCAGGCATGAACACTGAAGCTTTCTTT.

This clonotype was seen more than once but under ten times. The chain recombines TRBV9 with TRBJ2-7; 10 bases line up with TRBD1. Germline CDR1 reads SGDLS; CDR2 reads YYNGEE. The CDR3 has 15 residues. Germline trimming cut 4 bases from V and 4 bases from J; bases unmatched to any gene: 8. The CDR3, as DNA: TGTGCCAGCAGCCGTGAGGACAGGGGGGGATACGAGCAGTACTTC. This codes for CASSREDRGGYEQYF.

This clonotype was observed many times. The chain links TRBV7-9 to TRBJ2-1; a weak D match, TRBD1 (6 bases). V dropped 7 bases and J dropped 4 bases, with 17 bases sitting between them. CDR1 and CDR2 (germline): SEHNR, FQNEAQ (reference sequence). This CDR3 is built from 15 residues. In DNA, the CDR3 is TGTGCCAGCAACCTCGAAGACAGGATATACAATGAGCAGTTCTTC. Protein product: CASNLEDRIYNEQFF.

This clonotype was seen a handful of times. This chain connects TRBV7-8 to TRBJ2-1; D gene ambiguous. The CDR3 runs to 15 residues. CDR1 SGHVS and CDR2 FQNEAQ come from the germline V gene. The V end lost 3 bases, the J end lost 0 bases, and 9 bases lay between the germline ends. CDR3 coding DNA: TGTGCCAGCAGCTTCGGATCCGACTCCTACAATGAGCAGTTCTTC. This codes for CASSFGSDSYNEQFF. Complete variable domain (other parts from reference TRBV7-8 and TRBJ2-1): GAGVSQSPRYKVAKRGQDVALRCDPISGHVSLFWYQQALGQGPEFLTYFQNEAQLDKSGLPSDRFFAERPEGSVSTLKIQRTQQEDSAVYLCASSFGSDSYNEQFFGPGTRLTVL.

A few counts support this clonotype. The V call is TRBV16, the J call TRBJ2-2; D unclear. The CDR3 has 13 amino acids. The germline V and J ends were trimmed by 4 bases and 4 bases, with 7 bases remaining between them. In germline, CDR1 is KGHSY, CDR2 FQNENV. The chain's CDR3 is CASSRTTTGELFF. The DNA for the CDR3 is TGTGCCAGCAGCCGAACGACCACCGGGGAGCTGTTTTTT.

The rearrangement joins TRBV20-1 to TRBJ1-1; D is unclear. Germline CDR1 DFQATT, CDR2 SNEGSKA (reference sequence). Deletions cut 0 bases from V and 3 bases from J, with 14 bases between. This CDR3 comprises 15 residues. CDR3 nucleotides: TGCAGTGCTAGAGATCTATCCGGGCAGTACACTGAAGCTTTCTTT. It yields the protein CSARDLSGQYTEAFF.

This clonotype was seen many times. The chain employs TRBV10-3 and TRBJ2-7, with D possibly called TRBD1 or TRBD2 (6 bases each). The CDR3 has 14 amino acids. Germline V gene sequence: CDR1 ENHRY, CDR2 SYGVKD. V lost 3 bases, J lost 2 bases, and 11 bases lay in between. The CDR3 nucleotides are TGTGCCATCAGTGACGGAGGGGGGACCTACGAGCAGTACTTC. It yields the protein CAISDGGGTYEQYF.

This clonotype was seen a few times. At one end the junction does not follow the germline gene, possibly because of a read error. The chain employs TRBV6-2 or TRBV6-3 and TRBJ2-7; the D is unclear. From germline, CDR1 is MNHEY and CDR2 SVGEGT. The CDR3 totals 12 residues. CDR3 sequence (DNA): TGTGCCAGCAGCGAGGACCCGTCTAAATCCTTCTTC. It encodes CASSEDPSKSFF.

This clonotype was detected ten times or more. This chain connects TRBV7-8 to TRBJ2-7; TRBD1 might be the D (6 bases). This CDR3 comprises 14 residues. CDR1 and CDR2 (germline): SGHVS, FQNEAQ. V was trimmed by 5 bases and J by 3 bases, leaving 14 bases between them. The CDR3 sequence: CASSPTGLGYEQYF. Written as DNA, the CDR3 is TGTGCCAGCAGCCCTACAGGGCTCGGCTACGAGCAGTACTTC.

The chain recombines TRBV2 with TRBJ2-5, with D perhaps TRBD1 or TRBD2 (6 bases each). The length of the CDR3 is 16 residues. V was shortened by 2 bases and J by 0 bases, with 13 bases between the two germline ends. Germline V CDR1 and CDR2: SNHLY, FYNNEI. CDR3 amino acids: CASSEYLGGYQETQYF. CDR3 DNA sequence: TGTGCCAGCAGTGAATATCTCGGGGGCTACCAAGAGACCCAGTACTTC. Full variable domain (rest looked up from reference TRBV2 and TRBJ2-5): EPEVTQTPSHQVTQMGQEVILRCVPISNHLYFYWYRQILGQKVEFLVSFYNNEISEKSEIFDDQFSVERPDGSNFTLKIRSTKLEDSAMYFCASSEYLGGYQETQYFGPGTRLLVL.

The chain carries TRBV20-1 and TRBJ2-2; perhaps TRBD2 as D (6 bases). The length of the CDR3 is 16 residues. The V end was cut by 0 bases, the J end by 4 bases, with 15 bases between. CDR1 is DFQATT and CDR2 is SNEGSKA in the germline V gene (reference sequence). CDR3 sequence reads: CSARDSRAGSTGELFF. The CDR3 nucleotides are TGCAGTGCTAGAGATTCAAGGGCGGGAAGCACCGGGGAGCTGTTTTTT.

This clonotype occurred a few times. V usage is TRBV6-1 and J usage is TRBJ2-1; D may be TRBD1 or TRBD2 (5 bases each). This CDR3 region has 13 residues. The germline V and J ends were trimmed by 7 bases and 7 bases, with 14 bases remaining between them. Germline lookup yields CDR1 MNHNS and CDR2 SASEGT. The CDR3 spells CASMRDLWNEQFF. In DNA, the CDR3 is TGTGCCAGCATGAGGGACCTTTGGAATGAGCAGTTCTTC.

This clonotype has a handful of counts. CDR3 sequence (DNA): TGCAGTGCTAGCCCGCTAGCGGGGGGAGCCTACGAGCAGTACTTC. Its translation: CSASPLAGGAYEQYF. The rearrangement links TRBV20-1 to TRBJ2-7; 11 nucleotides line up with TRBD2. After removal of 3 bases from V and 2 bases from J, the junction contained 6 bases not matched to a gene. The CDR3 totals 15 residues. Germline CDR1 is DFQATT and CDR2 is SNEGSKA (reference sequence).

This clonotype came up a few times. This chain links TRBV7-9 with TRBJ2-2; 7 positions agree with TRBD1. Germline V CDR1 and CDR2: SEHNR, FQNEAQ (reference sequence). After removal of 2 bases from V and 5 bases from J, the junction contained 8 bases not matched to a gene. The CDR3 loop spans 16 amino acids. CDR3 sequence reads: CASSLPDREGTGELFF. Written as DNA, the CDR3 is TGTGCCAGCAGCTTACCAGACAGGGAAGGTACCGGGGAGCTGTTTTTT.

This sequence joins TRBV14 and TRBJ2-3; D ambiguous. Between the trimmed V and J ends, which lost 3 bases and 2 bases, there was a span of 6 bases. The CDR3 has 13 amino acids. From germline, CDR1 is SGHDN and CDR2 FVKESK. Here the CDR3 reads CASSQYITDTQYF. The DNA of the CDR3 is TGTGCCAGCAGCCAGTACATCACAGATACGCAGTATTTT.

This chain links TRBV20-1 with TRBJ2-7; 9 bases match TRBD1. Germline values: CDR1 DFQATT, CDR2 SNEGSKA (reference sequence). The CDR3 sequence is 14 residues long. With 5 bases clipped from V and 3 bases from J, the junction kept 8 bases outside the gene matches. Written as DNA, the CDR3 is TGCAGTGCTGGGGACAGGGTGAACTTCTACGAGCAGTACTTC. Amino acids: CSAGDRVNFYEQYF.

The chain recombines TRBV6-1 with TRBJ2-2; D might be TRBD1 (5 bases). The CDR3 covers 14 residues. Trimming removed 6 bases from V and 3 bases from J, with 11 bases in between. Germline V gene data show CDR1 as MNHNS and CDR2 as SASEGT. The CDR3, as DNA: TGTGCCAGCAGGGGGTTAGGGGACACCGGGGAGCTGTTTTTT. This codes for CASRGLGDTGELFF.

V is TRBV20-1 and J is TRBJ2-7; maybe TRBD2 (6 bases). V was shortened by 3 bases and J by 4 bases, with 13 bases between the two germline ends. Germline CDR1 reads DFQATT; CDR2 reads SNEGSKA (reference sequence). The CDR3 sequence is 13 residues long. CDR3 amino acids: CSASDRGSYEQYF. Here the CDR3 DNA reads TGCAGTGCTAGTGATCGGGGGAGTTACGAGCAGTACTTC.

The rearrangement links TRBV5-1 to TRBJ2-1; D perhaps matches TRBD1 (5 bases). The CDR3 runs to 14 residues. Germline CDR1 and CDR2: SGHRS and YFSETQ. V was trimmed by 0 bases and J by 8 bases, leaving 12 bases between them. CDR3 coding DNA: TGCGCCAGCAGCTTGGGTAGGGGAAACTATGAGCAGTTCTTC. This codes for CASSLGRGNYEQFF.

CDR3 in amino acids: CASRQGGVAYNEQFF. In DNA, the CDR3 is TGTGCCAGCAGGCAGGGGGGGGTCGCCTACAATGAGCAGTTCTTC. This chain connects TRBV2 to TRBJ2-1; either TRBD1 or TRBD2 may fit D (7 bases each). V lost 6 bases and J 2 bases, leaving 14 bases between the germline ends. Per germline, CDR1 SNHLY and CDR2 FYNNEI. The CDR3 runs to 15 residues.

In this sample, this clonotype turned up many times. The chain joins TRBV9 to TRBJ2-1; no clear D gene. The germline V gene encodes CDR1 SGDLS and CDR2 YYNGEE. V was pared by 0 bases and J by 4 bases, with 14 bases between. The CDR3 is made up of 16 amino acids. CDR3 region: CASSVGPDVRYNEQFF. Written as DNA, the CDR3 is TGTGCCAGCAGCGTAGGGCCCGACGTCAGGTACAATGAGCAGTTCTTC.